This TCR beta chain stems from a study of blood T cell repertoires in COVID-19. With 2 bases removed from V and 4 bases from J, the gap between germline ends came to 19 bases. The CDR3 loop spans 17 amino acids. Measured with immunoSEQ multiplex PCR; TCRdb has only the in-frame clones, and not every one. The profile shows approximately 200,000 clones, 80% to 90% of them singletons. The receptor was isolated from a woman in her thirties who had been exposed to COVID-19. Input material: PBMCs or T cells enriched from blood (not recorded which). The chain is built from TRBV23-1 and TRBJ2-3; D not resolved. TRBV23-1 is designated an ORF whose function remains uncertain. The CDR3 sequence: CASSQKVHHHAADTQYF. The CDR3 DNA reads as TGCGCCAGCAGTCAAAAGGTACATCACCACGCGGCAGATACGCAGTATTTT.